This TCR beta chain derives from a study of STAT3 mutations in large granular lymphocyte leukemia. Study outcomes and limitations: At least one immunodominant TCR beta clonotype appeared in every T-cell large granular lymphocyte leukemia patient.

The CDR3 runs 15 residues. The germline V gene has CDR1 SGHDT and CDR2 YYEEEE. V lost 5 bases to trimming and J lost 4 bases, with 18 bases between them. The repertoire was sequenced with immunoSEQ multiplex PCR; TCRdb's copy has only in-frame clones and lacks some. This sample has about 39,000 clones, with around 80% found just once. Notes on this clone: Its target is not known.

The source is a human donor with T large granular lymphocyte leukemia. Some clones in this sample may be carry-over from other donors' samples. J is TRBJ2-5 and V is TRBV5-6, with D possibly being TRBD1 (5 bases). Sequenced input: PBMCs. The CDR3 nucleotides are TGTGCCAGCAGTCAACCCGACAGACTTTCAGAGACCCAGTACTTC. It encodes CASSQPDRLSETQYF.